These T cell receptor beta chains were read from a single sample in a study of neoadjuvant nivolumab and ipilimumab in lung cancer. Clones were read by immunoSEQ multiplex PCR, and TCRdb kept only the in-frame ones, dropping some. The table records 3,900 or so clones, approximately 71% of them present only once. Sequencing was performed on peripheral blood, taken after neoadjuvant nivolumab, alone or with ipilimumab, at or shortly before surgery. These receptors all stem from an adult with non-small cell lung cancer. CDR3s leave out the opening cysteine and the closing phenylalanine or tryptophan. D genes are given only for firm matches.

ASSPVGFEAF,TRBJ1-1,TRBV7-9,-,10
ASSLSAQGGVSREAF,TRBJ1-1,TRBV28,-,15
ASRLAGVDTGELF,TRBJ2-2,TRBV6-6,TRBD2,13
ASSPPGLAFQETQY,TRBJ2-5,TRBV18,TRBD2,14
ASSYSSSNQPQH,TRBJ1-5,TRBV6-5,-,12
ASSVYEQY,TRBJ2-7,TRBV2,-,8
ASSQWDRAYTEAF,TRBJ1-1,TRBV28,TRBD1,13
ASSSTGDGYT,TRBJ1-2,TRBV7-9,TRBD1,10
ASSYSGSSYEQY,TRBJ2-7,TRBV6-5,-,12
ASTPPGSRETQY,TRBJ2-5,TRBV28,-,12
ASSAGTKLDAF,TRBJ1-1,TRBV9,-,11
ASSEGPITEAF,TRBJ1-1,TRBV6-1,-,11
ASSPSQRVTYNEQF,TRBJ2-1,TRBV11-2,-,14
ASSLGIGQTGELF,TRBJ2-2,TRBV7-2,-,13
ASSMGLNTEAF,TRBJ1-1,TRBV19,-,11
ASSPGTGGWNYGYT,TRBJ1-2,TRBV5-6,TRBD1,14
ASSPGGTDWDTEAF,TRBJ1-1,TRBV11-2,-,14
ASSIFAGPTDTQY,TRBJ2-3,TRBV19,-,13
ASSRDRGGTGRI,TRBJ2-1,TRBV4-1,TRBD1,12
ASSTRTVSGQDTQY,TRBJ2-3,TRBV19,-,14
ASSSGTPYNYGYT,TRBJ1-2,TRBV5-1,-,13
ASSEAYKRASGANVLT,TRBJ2-6,TRBV6-1,-,16
ASSFGRGTDTQY,TRBJ2-3,TRBV5-6,-,12
ASSLNPNTGELF,TRBJ2-2,TRBV7-9,-,12
ASRRETDPAYEQY,TRBJ2-7,TRBV21-1,-,13
ASSEEQAYGYT,TRBJ1-2,TRBV6-1,-,11
ASSLGVVRGRVNTEAF,TRBJ1-1,TRBV7-2,TRBD1,16
ASSVGLATSYNEQF,TRBJ2-1,TRBV19,TRBD2,14
ASSPVRVGGDSGANVLT,TRBJ2-6,TRBV18,TRBD1,17
ASSLGNLGRAGRSYEQY,TRBJ2-7,TRBV7-9,TRBD2,17
ASSVPGQGPGNTIY,TRBJ1-3,TRBV5-5,TRBD1,14
ASRQREGLMLETQY,TRBJ2-5,TRBV28,TRBD2,14
ASSRRQLAKNIQY,TRBJ2-4,TRBV11-2,-,13
ASSLDGRSNQPQH,TRBJ1-5,TRBV5-1,-,13
SVEIGLGQGKSGYT,TRBJ1-2,TRBV29-1,TRBD1,14
ASSSPGTGRTGELF,TRBJ2-2,TRBV5-1,TRBD1,14
ASRLPGSGNTIY,TRBJ1-3,TRBV18,-,12